This T cell receptor (beta chain) originates from a study of T cell repertoires in cytomegalovirus infection. Overall study context: Peptides in the study included HLA-C-restricted and HLA-B-restricted CMV epitopes.

In germline, CDR1 is SGHTA, CDR2 FQGNSA. This CDR3 is built from 14 residues. The V and J ends lost 2 bases and 4 bases respectively, with 8 bases between them. Overall study results and limits: Identification of carriers of CMV plus the relevant HLA was performed using cumulative public TCR beta family frequency.

This clonotype was seen at least ten times. Its specificity is not known. TCRdb called the reads again in MiXCR, with one record for every CDR3 protein. This table holds 830,000 or so distinct CDR3 sequences, about 31% found once. This chain links TRBV7-2 with TRBJ2-2; D remains ambiguous. Sequencing was performed on cultured CD8+ T cells from PBMCs, taken from culture after CMV antigen stimulation. The receptor was derived from a human donor in good health (CMV status not recorded). Some clones in this sample may be carry-over from other donors' samples. In DNA, the CDR3 is TGTGCCAGCAGCTTAAATAGGCTCACCGGGGAGCTGTTTTTT. Amino acid sequence: CASSLNRLTGELFF.